What follows is one T cell receptor beta chain and its context. The junction and the germline gene differ at one end; a read error may be behind it. CDR3 length: 15 amino acids. Germline-derived CDR1 and CDR2 are SGHTA and FQGNSA. These data belong to a study of T-cell reconstitution after alpha-beta-depleted transplantation in children. The library targeted TCRbeta and was prepared with unique molecular identifiers. TCRdb redid the calling of the PCR reads with MiXCR, one entry per CDR3 protein. There are around 100,000 distinct CDR3 sequences in the sample; around a tenth occur only once, and less than 45% lies in the top ten.

This rearrangement joins TRBV7-2 to TRBJ2-1, with 8 bases aligning to TRBD2. Material: PBMCs, obtained before TCRalphabeta/CD19-depleted stem cell transplant. This TCR was sampled from a boy aged 2-15 years with acute lymphoblastic leukemia, due to receive a stem cell transplant. Written as DNA, the CDR3 is TGTGCCAGCAGCCTTTCTAGCGGGCCATACAATGAGCGGTTCTTC. It encodes CASSLSSGPYNERFF.